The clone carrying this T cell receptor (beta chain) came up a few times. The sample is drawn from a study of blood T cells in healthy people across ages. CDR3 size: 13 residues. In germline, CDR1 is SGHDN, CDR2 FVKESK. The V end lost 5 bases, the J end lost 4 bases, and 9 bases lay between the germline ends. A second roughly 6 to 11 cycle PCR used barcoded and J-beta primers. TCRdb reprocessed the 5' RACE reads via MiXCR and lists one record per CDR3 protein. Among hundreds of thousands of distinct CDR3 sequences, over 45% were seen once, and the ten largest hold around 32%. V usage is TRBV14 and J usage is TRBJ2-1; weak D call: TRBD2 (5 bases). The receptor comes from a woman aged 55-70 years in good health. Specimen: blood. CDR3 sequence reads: CASSKRVYNEQFF. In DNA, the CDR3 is TGTGCCAGCAGCAAGAGGGTTTACAATGAGCAGTTCTTC.